This TCR beta chain stems from a study of a mutant IDH1 vaccine in newly diagnosed glioma. Study details: Vaccination of patients was performed eight times, in weeks 1, 3, 5, 7, 11, 15, 19 and 23. Radiotherapy alone preceded vaccination by 4-6 weeks; alternatively, vaccination started with temozolomide cycles. Previous treatment comprised radiotherapy, temozolomide, or both, mostly both.

The assay was immunoSEQ multiplex PCR, and TCRdb's table has in-frame clones only and misses some. The data hold roughly 60,000 clones, with about 84% observed a single time. Time point defined: week 11, during vaccination. Doses consisted of 300 ug of mutant IDH1 20-mer peptide each, paired with topical imiquimod. This clone was seen just once. The antigen is unknown. The source of this sequence is a man aged 25-45 years with glioma. This specimen was PBMCs, taken from a glioma patient whose treatment included an IDH1 peptide vaccine.

The DNA of the CDR3 is TGTGCCAGCACCCAGGACCCCCAGGGCACTGAAGCTTTCTTT. This sequence encodes CASTQDPQGTEAFF. The chain joins TRBV6-5 to TRBJ1-1; tentative D call: TRBD1 (5 bases). The CDR3 consists of 14 residues. The germline V and J ends were trimmed by 7 bases and 4 bases, with 16 bases remaining between them. The germline CDR1 and CDR2 sequences are MNHEY and SVGAGI.